Each of the 14 T cell receptor beta chains below was sequenced from the same sample in a study of long-term antiretroviral therapy in people with HIV. Runs used v3.0 of the immunoSEQ assay and were done at survey level. The assay was immunoSEQ multiplex PCR, and TCRdb's table has in-frame clones only and misses some. Of about 28,000 clones listed, less than 90% are singletons. This specimen was unsorted PBMCs, taken 2 years after starting antiretroviral therapy. These receptors all stem from a middle-aged man with HIV.

This clone was counted once. This chain uses TRBV7-9 with TRBJ2-7; TRBD2 is a possible D gene (5 bases). Trimming took off 1 base at V and 5 bases at J, with 9 bases between the two ends. This CDR3 comprises 13 residues. CDR1 is SEHNR, CDR2 FQNEAQ, per germline (reference sequence). The DNA of the CDR3 is TGTGCCAGCAGCTTAGTCACGGGGAACGAGCAGTACTTC. Protein product: CASSLVTGNEQYF.

The gene calls are TRBV5-1 and TRBJ1-5; 11 nucleotides agree with TRBD1. CDR1 is SGHRS, CDR2 YFSETQ, per germline. CDR3 size: 15 residues. V lost 4 bases to trimming and J lost 4 bases; unmatched junction nucleotides: 4. Written as DNA, the CDR3 is TGCGCCAGCAGCCCCGGGACAGGGGGGAATCAGCCCCAGCATTTT. This codes for CASSPGTGGNQPQHF.

The V call is TRBV28, the J call TRBJ1-2; the D gene is possibly TRBD1 (5 bases). This CDR3 region has 13 residues. The ends were cut back, 1 base at V and 8 bases at J, with 11 bases in the middle. Germline CDR1 is MDHEN and CDR2 is SYDVKM. The CDR3 spells CASSLYGGGGYTF. DNA for the CDR3: TGTGCCAGCAGTTTATACGGGGGTGGGGGCTACACCTTC.

CDR3 nucleotide sequence: TGTGCCAGCAGCTCTGGACGGGTGCGTCCAAACTATGGCTACACCTTC. It specifies CASSSGRVRPNYGYTF. This sequence joins TRBV9 and TRBJ1-2; D not resolved. This CDR3 has 16 amino acids. Germline V gives CDR1 SGDLS, CDR2 YYNGEE. Trimming left V 4 bases short and J 2 bases short, with 18 bases between.

The J gene is TRBJ1-5, the V gene TRBV15, with a tentative D call TRBD1 (5 bases). Deletions cut 3 bases from V and 4 bases from J, with 16 bases between. Germline CDR1 LNHNV, CDR2 YYDKDF (reference sequence). The CDR3 sequence is 16 residues long. CDR3 bases: TGTGCCACCAGCAGCCCAAGGGGAGGCGGGAATCAGCCCCAGCATTTT. Its protein is CATSSPRGGGNQPQHF. The full variable domain, rest sourced from reference TRBV15 and TRBJ1-5, is DAMVIQNPRYQVTQFGKPVTLSCSQTLNHNVMYWYQQKSSQAPKLLFHYYDKDFNNEADTPDNFQSRRPNTSFCFLDIRSPGLGDTAMYLCATSSPRGGGNQPQHFGDGTRLSIL.

The rearrangement joins TRBV5-4 to TRBJ1-1; 7 nucleotides agree with TRBD1. The CDR3 totals 14 residues. V lost 0 bases to trimming and J lost 3 bases; unmatched junction nucleotides: 2. Germline assignment: CDR1 SGHNT and CDR2 YYREEE (reference sequence). CDR3 bases: TGTGCCAGCAGCTTGGATGACAGGGACACTGAAGCTTTCTTT. Encoded protein: CASSLDDRDTEAFF.

The rearrangement uses TRBV11-3 and TRBJ2-5; D possibly corresponds to TRBD2 (5 bases). Germline-derived CDR1 and CDR2 are SGHNT and YENEEA. V lost 1 base and J lost 3, with 9 bases in between. CDR3 length equals 14 residues. The CDR3 DNA reads as TGTGCCAGCAGCTTAGGGGCCGGGGAAGAGACCCAGTACTTC. Its protein is CASSLGAGEETQYF.

The chain combines TRBV6-6 with TRBJ2-1; D ambiguous. This CDR3 region has 14 residues. V lost 10 bases, J lost 5 bases, and 18 bases lay in between. Germline-derived CDR1 and CDR2 are MNHNY and SVGAGI (reference sequence). CDR3 DNA sequence: TGTGCCACCTTTCGTTGGGCGAGGAACAATGAGCAGTTCTTC. Protein product: CATFRWARNNEQFF.

This sequence joins TRBV19 and TRBJ2-7, with TRBD2 matching over 16 bases. With 4 bases clipped from V and 2 bases from J, the junction kept 2 bases outside the gene matches. The germline V gene encodes CDR1 LNHDA and CDR2 SQIVND (reference sequence). CDR3 length: 16 amino acids. The CDR3 here is CASSRGLAGGTYEQYF. DNA for the CDR3: TGTGCCAGTAGTAGGGGACTAGCGGGAGGGACCTACGAGCAGTACTTC.

This clone has just a few counts. The rearrangement joins TRBV9 to TRBJ2-7; 7 positions match TRBD1. Germline trimming cut 0 bases from V and 4 bases from J; bases unmatched to any gene: 7. The CDR3 extends over 15 amino acids. Germline V lookup: CDR1 SGDLS, CDR2 YYNGEE. DNA of the CDR3: TGTGCCAGCAGCGTAGGGGACAGCGTTCTATACGAGCAGTACTTC. Translating it yields CASSVGDSVLYEQYF.

V gene TRBV12-5 combines with J gene TRBJ2-3, with 10 nucleotides matching TRBD2. The J segment lost 5 bases and the V segment lost 10 bases, leaving 9 bases of the junction unmatched. The CDR3 has 14 amino acids. Germline V gene lookup returns CDR1 LGHNT and CDR2 FRNRAP. In DNA form, the CDR3 reads TGTGCTACCGCAGCGGGGGGGCTTATAGATACGCAGTATTTT. Encoded protein: CATAAGGLIDTQYF.

The CDR3 nucleotides are TGCAGCGTTGAATTGGGATTAGGAGAGACCCAGTACTTC. It is translated as CSVELGLGETQYF. The chain links TRBV29-1 to TRBJ2-5, with D unresolved. Deletions cut 2 bases from V and 4 bases from J, with 11 bases between. The CDR3 spans 13 residues. Germline V gene sequence: CDR1 SQVTM, CDR2 ANQGSEA.

The CDR3: CASSFTGQDTGELFF. CDR3 bases: TGTGCCAGCAGTTTTACTGGACAGGACACCGGGGAGCTGTTTTTT. The rearrangement joins TRBV11-3 to TRBJ2-2, with 7 positions matching TRBD1. CDR1 is SGHNT and CDR2 is YENEEA in the germline V gene. With 6 bases clipped from V and 3 bases from J, the junction kept 7 bases outside the gene matches. The CDR3 covers 15 residues.

This chain uses TRBV28 with TRBJ1-1; D ambiguous. Trimming took off 6 bases at V and 6 bases at J, with 8 bases between the two ends. The CDR3 is 11 residues long. Germline-derived CDR1 and CDR2 are MDHEN and SYDVKM. Written as DNA, the CDR3 is TGTGCCAGCAGGGGCAGGCCTGAAGCTTTCTTT. This translates into CASRGRPEAFF.